This T cell receptor (beta chain) was identified in a study of blood T cell repertoires in COVID-19. The overall study: Specimens from acute and convalescent COVID-19 originated in the United States, Italy and Spain.

The germline V gene encodes CDR1 ENHRY and CDR2 SYGVKD. This CDR3 is built from 14 residues. The junction had 14 bases not matched to a gene; V was cut back by 10 bases and J by 5 bases. Sequencing was performed with immunoSEQ multiplex PCR; in TCRdb, only in-frame clones are kept and a portion is missing. The sample includes roughly 250,000 clones, about 89% of them seen just once. This sequence joins TRBV10-3 and TRBJ2-7; 7 bases line up with TRBD2. Sequenced material: peripheral blood. The clonotype was recovered from a man aged 35 to 55 who had recovered from COVID-19. CDR3 in amino acids: CASVEGGRNNEQYF. The CDR3 DNA follows: TGTGCCAGCGTCGAGGGCGGGAGAAACAACGAGCAGTACTTC.